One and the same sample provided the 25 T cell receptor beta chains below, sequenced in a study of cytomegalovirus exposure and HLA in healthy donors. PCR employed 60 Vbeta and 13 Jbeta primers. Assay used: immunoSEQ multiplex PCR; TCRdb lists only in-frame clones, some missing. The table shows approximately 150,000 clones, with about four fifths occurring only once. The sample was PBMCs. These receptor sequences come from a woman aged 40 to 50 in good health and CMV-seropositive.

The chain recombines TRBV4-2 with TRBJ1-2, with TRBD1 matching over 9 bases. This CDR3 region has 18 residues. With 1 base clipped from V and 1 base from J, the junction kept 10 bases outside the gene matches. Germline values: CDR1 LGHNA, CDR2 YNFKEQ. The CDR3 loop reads CASSQGPSGTGLNYGYTF. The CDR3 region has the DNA TGTGCCAGCAGCCAAGGTCCGTCCGGGACAGGGCTTAACTATGGCTACACCTTC.

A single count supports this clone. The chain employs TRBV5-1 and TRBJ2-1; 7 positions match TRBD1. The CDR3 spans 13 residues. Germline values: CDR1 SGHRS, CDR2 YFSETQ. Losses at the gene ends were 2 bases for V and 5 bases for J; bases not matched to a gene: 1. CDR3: CASSFDRDNEQFF. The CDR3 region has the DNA TGCGCCAGCAGCTTCGACAGGGACAATGAGCAGTTCTTC.

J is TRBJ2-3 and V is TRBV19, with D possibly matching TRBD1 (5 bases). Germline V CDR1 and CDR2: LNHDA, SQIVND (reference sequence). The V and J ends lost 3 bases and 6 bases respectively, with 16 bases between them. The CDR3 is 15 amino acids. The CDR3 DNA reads TGTGCCAGTAGTATGGGTCGGATCAAGGGGGATACGCAGTATTTT. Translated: CASSMGRIKGDTQYF.

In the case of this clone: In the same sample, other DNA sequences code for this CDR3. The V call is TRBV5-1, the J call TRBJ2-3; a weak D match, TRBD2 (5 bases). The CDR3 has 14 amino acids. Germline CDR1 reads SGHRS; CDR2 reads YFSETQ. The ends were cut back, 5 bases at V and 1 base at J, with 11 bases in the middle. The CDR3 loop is CASSPEGGTDTQYF. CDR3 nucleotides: TGCGCCAGCAGTCCCGAGGGCGGCACAGATACGCAGTATTTT.

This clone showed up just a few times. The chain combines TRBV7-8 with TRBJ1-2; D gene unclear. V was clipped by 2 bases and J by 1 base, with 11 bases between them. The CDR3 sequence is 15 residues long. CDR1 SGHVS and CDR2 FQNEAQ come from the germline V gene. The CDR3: CASSLMADNNYGYTF. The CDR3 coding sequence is TGTGCCAGCAGCTTAATGGCAGACAATAACTATGGCTACACCTTC.

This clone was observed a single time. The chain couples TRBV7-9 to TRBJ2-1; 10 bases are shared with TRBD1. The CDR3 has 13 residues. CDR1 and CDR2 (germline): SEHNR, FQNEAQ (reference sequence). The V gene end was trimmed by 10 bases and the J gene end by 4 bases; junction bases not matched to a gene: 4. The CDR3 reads CAIGTGAYNEQFF. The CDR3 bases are TGTGCCATAGGGACAGGGGCATACAATGAGCAGTTCTTC.

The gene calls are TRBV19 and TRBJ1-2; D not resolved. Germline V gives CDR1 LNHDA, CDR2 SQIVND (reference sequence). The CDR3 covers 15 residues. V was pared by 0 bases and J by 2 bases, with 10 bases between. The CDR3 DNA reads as TGTGCCAGTAGTATAGATGGCTCAGGCAACTATGGCTACACCTTC. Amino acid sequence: CASSIDGSGNYGYTF.

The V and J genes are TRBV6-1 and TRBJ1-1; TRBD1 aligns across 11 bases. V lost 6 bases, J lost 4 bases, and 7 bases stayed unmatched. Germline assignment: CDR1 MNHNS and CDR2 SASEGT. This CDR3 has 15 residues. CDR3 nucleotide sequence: TGTGCCAGCAGCTTCGCCGGGACAGGGGGCACTGAAGCTTTCTTT. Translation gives CASSFAGTGGTEAFF.

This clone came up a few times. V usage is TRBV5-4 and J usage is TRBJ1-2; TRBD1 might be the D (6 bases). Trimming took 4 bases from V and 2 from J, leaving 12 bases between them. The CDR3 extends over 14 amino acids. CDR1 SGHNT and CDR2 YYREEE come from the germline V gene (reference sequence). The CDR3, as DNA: TGTGCCAGCAGCGCCCGGACAGAGAACTATGGCTACACCTTC. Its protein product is CASSARTENYGYTF.

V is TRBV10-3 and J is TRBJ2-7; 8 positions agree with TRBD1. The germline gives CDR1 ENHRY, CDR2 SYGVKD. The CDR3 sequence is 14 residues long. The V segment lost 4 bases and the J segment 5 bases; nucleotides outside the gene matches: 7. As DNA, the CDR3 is TGTGCCATCAGTGGTACAGGGGGTCTCCACGAGCAGTACTTC. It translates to CAISGTGGLHEQYF.

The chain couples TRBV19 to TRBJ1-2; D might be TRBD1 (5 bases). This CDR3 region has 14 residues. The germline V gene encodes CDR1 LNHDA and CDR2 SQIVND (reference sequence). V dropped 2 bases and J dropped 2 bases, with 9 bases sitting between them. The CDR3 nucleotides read TGTGCCAGTAGTATACAGGGATACAACTATGGCTACACCTTC. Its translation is CASSIQGYNYGYTF.

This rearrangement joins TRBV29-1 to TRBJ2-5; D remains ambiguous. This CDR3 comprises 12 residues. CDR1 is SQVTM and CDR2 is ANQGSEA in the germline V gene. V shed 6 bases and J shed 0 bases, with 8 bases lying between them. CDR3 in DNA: TGCAGCGTATTAGCTAACCAAGAGACCCAGTACTTC. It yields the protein CSVLANQETQYF.

CDR3 loop: CASSDFSGMGYEQYF. CDR3 nucleotides: TGTGCCAGCAGTGATTTTAGCGGGATGGGGTACGAGCAGTACTTC. The J gene is TRBJ2-7, the V gene TRBV25-1; 8 bases are shared with TRBD2. CDR3 length: 15 residues. Germline loops: CDR1 MGHDK, CDR2 SYGVNS. The ends lost 3 bases at V and 4 bases at J; junction bases unmatched: 8.

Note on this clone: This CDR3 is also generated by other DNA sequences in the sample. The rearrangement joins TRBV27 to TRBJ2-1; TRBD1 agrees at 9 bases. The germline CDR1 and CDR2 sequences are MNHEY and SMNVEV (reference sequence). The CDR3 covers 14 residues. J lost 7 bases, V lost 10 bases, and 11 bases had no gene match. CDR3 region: CATQGQGDLNEQFF. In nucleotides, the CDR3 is TGTGCCACTCAGGGACAGGGCGACTTAAATGAGCAGTTCTTC.

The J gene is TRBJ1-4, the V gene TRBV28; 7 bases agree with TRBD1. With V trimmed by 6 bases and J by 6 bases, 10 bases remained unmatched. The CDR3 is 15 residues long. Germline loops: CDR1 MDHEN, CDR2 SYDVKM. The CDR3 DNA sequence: TGTGCCAGCAGCCTTACCCCAGGACAGGATGAAAAACTGTTTTTT. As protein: CASSLTPGQDEKLFF.

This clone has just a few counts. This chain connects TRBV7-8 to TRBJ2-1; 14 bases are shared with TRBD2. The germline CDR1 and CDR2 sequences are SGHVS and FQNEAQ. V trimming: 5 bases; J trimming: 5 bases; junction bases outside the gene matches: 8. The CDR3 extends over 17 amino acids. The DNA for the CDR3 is TGTGCCAGCAGCCCCGGGACTAGCGGGAGTATGAACAATGAGCAGTTCTTC. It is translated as CASSPGTSGSMNNEQFF.

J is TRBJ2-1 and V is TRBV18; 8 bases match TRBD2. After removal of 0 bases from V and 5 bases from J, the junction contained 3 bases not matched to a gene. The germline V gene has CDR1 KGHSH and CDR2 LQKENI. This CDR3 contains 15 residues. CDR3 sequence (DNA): TGTGCCAGCTCACCACCGGGACTAGGAAACAATGAGCAGTTCTTC. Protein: CASSPPGLGNNEQFF.

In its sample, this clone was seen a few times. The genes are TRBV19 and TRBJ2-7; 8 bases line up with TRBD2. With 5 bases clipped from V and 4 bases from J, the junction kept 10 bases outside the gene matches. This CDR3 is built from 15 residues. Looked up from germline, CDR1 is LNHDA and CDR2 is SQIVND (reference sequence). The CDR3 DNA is TGTGCCAGTAGTGTCACTAGCGGCCCTTGGTACGAGCAGTACTTC. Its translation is CASSVTSGPWYEQYF.

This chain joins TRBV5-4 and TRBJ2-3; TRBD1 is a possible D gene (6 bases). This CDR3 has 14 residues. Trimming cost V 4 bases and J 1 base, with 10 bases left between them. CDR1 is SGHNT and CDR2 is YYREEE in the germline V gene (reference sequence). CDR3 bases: TGTGCCAGCAGCCTGGACAGCCGCACAGATACGCAGTATTTT. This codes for CASSLDSRTDTQYF.

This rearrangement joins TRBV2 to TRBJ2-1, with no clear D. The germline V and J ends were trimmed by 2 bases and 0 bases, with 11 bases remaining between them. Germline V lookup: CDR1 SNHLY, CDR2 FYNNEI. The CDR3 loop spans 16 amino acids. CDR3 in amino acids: CASSETGASSYNEQFF. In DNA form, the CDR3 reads TGTGCCAGCAGTGAAACTGGAGCCTCCTCCTACAATGAGCAGTTCTTC.

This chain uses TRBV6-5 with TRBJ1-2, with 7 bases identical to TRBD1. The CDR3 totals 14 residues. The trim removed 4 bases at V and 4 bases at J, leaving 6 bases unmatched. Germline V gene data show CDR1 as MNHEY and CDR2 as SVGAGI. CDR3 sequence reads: CASSWRGRSYGYTF. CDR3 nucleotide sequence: TGTGCCAGCAGTTGGAGGGGGCGCAGCTATGGCTACACCTTC.

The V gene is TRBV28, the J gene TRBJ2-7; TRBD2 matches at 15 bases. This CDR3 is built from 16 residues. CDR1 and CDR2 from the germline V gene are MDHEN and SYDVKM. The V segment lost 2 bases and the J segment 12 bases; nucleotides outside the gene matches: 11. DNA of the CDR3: TGTGCCAGCAGTTTACCCGGACTAGCGGGAGGGCCATCTCCGTACTTC. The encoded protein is CASSLPGLAGGPSPYF.

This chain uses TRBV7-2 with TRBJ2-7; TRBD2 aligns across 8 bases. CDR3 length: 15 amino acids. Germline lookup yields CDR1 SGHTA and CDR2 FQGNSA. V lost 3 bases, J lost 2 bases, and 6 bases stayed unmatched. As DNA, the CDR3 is TGTGCCAGCAGCTTTTCCAGCGGGAGCCCCTACGAGCAGTACTTC. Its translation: CASSFSSGSPYEQYF. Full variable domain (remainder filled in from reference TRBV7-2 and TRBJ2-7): GAGVSQSPSNKVTEKGKDVELRCDPISGHTALYWYRQSLGQGLEFLIYFQGNSAPDKSGLPSDRFSAERTGGSVSTLTIQRTQQEDSAVYLCASSFSSGSPYEQYFGPGTRLTVT.

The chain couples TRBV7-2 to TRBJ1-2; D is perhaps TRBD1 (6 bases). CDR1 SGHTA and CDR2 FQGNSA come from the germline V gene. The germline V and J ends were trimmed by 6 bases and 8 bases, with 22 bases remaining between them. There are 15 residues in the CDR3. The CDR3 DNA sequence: TGTGCCAGCAGTTTCCGGGACAATCCCCCCGGGGGCTACACCTTC. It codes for CASSFRDNPPGGYTF.

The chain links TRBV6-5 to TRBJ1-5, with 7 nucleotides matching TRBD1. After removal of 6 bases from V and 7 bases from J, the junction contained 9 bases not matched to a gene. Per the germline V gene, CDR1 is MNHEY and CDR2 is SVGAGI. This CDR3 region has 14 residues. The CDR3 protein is CASSRDRERQPQHF. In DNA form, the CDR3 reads TGTGCCAGCAGCCGAGACAGGGAAAGACAGCCCCAGCATTTT.